Below are 25 T cell receptor beta chains sequenced from a single sample in a study of T-cell memory formation after mild COVID-19. TCRdb reprocessed the 5' RACE reads via MiXCR and lists one record per CDR3 protein. The repertoire includes 200,000 to 300,000 distinct CDR3 sequences, over 15% of them detected once, and approximately 20% sits in the top ten. Sequenced input: PBMCs or a T cell subset sorted from them (not recorded which). Receptor source: a man between 18 and 35 years old who had mild COVID-19 (a few samples of this study predate the infection). Cell type and time point are not known.

This clonotype was found a few times. The gene calls are TRBV7-9 and TRBJ2-7; TRBD1 or TRBD2 may be the D gene (5 bases each). Per the germline V gene, CDR1 is SEHNR and CDR2 is FQNEAQ (reference sequence). The V end was cut by 3 bases, the J end by 3 bases, with 15 bases between. CDR3 length: 15 residues. The CDR3 loop is CASSLGRGAGYEQYF. The CDR3, as DNA: TGTGCCAGCAGCTTGGGGAGAGGGGCAGGCTACGAGCAGTACTTC. Full variable domain (rest looked up from reference TRBV7-9 and TRBJ2-7): DTGVSQNPRHKITKRGQNVTFRCDPISEHNRLYWYRQTLGQGPEFLTYFQNEAQLEKSRLLSDRFSAERPKGSFSTLEIQRTEQGDSAMYLCASSLGRGAGYEQYFGPGTRLTVT.

This clonotype was counted between two and nine times. The chain uses TRBV6-5 and TRBJ1-1; no definite D call. Germline values: CDR1 MNHEY, CDR2 SVGAGI. This CDR3 comprises 16 residues. V shed 0 bases and J shed 2 bases, with 13 bases lying between them. Here the CDR3 DNA reads TGTGCCAGCAGTTACTCGCATAGGGAAGGTAACACTGAAGCTTTCTTT. Its protein product is CASSYSHREGNTEAFF.

The V and J genes are TRBV9 and TRBJ2-5; no definite D call. CDR3 size: 14 residues. The germline gives CDR1 SGDLS, CDR2 YYNGEE. V shed 3 bases and J shed 5 bases, with 14 bases lying between them. The CDR3 DNA reads as TGTGCCAGCAGCGGGCCAAGGGCTTGGGAGACCCAGTACTTC. Amino acid sequence: CASSGPRAWETQYF. Looking up the rest from reference TRBV9 and TRBJ2-5 gives the full variable domain: DSGVTQTPKHLITATGQRVTLRCSPRSGDLSVYWYQQSLDQGLQFLIQYYNGEERAKGNILERFSAQQFPDLHSELNLSSLELGDSALYFCASSGPRAWETQYFGPGTRLLVL.

This clonotype has only a few counts. The chain employs TRBV4-2 and TRBJ2-5, with TRBD1 matching 9 bases. Germline-derived CDR1 and CDR2 are LGHNA and YNFKEQ. This CDR3 spans 15 amino acids. J was trimmed by 4 bases and V by 0 bases; bases with no gene match: 3. CDR3 protein: CASSQELQGAETQYF. The CDR3 nucleotides read TGTGCCAGCAGCCAAGAGCTACAGGGGGCAGAGACCCAGTACTTC.

This clonotype was found a few times. The rearrangement links TRBV29-1 to TRBJ2-7, with D possibly TRBD1 on 5 matching bases. This CDR3 has 14 residues. V dropped 6 bases and J dropped 0 bases, with 15 bases sitting between them. Germline CDR1 SQVTM, CDR2 ANQGSEA. In DNA form, the CDR3 reads TGCAGCGTCATAGGGGTAATTGACTCCTACGAGCAGTACTTC. Its protein is CSVIGVIDSYEQYF.

The J gene is TRBJ1-2, the V gene TRBV14, with a weak D call TRBD1 (6 bases). Per germline, CDR1 SGHDN and CDR2 FVKESK. The V gene lost 4 bases and the J gene lost 11 bases, with 17 bases spanning the gap. This CDR3 is 13 amino acids long. The CDR3 DNA is TGTGCCAGCAGCCCCAGACGGGGGGGGCTTTACACCTTC. Translating gives CASSPRRGGLYTF.

This clonotype was seen more than once but under ten times. The chain combines TRBV28 with TRBJ1-2; D is unclear. The CDR3 length is 13 residues. CDR1 is MDHEN, CDR2 SYDVKM, per germline. V lost 8 bases to trimming and J lost 4 bases, with 14 bases between them. The CDR3 spells CASSIRDPYGYTF. The CDR3 DNA is TGTGCCAGCTCGATCCGGGATCCCTATGGCTACACCTTC.

The table lists this clonotype with many counts. The chain recombines TRBV12-3 or TRBV12-4 with TRBJ2-7; tentative D call: TRBD2 (5 bases). The CDR3 spans 13 residues. V was shortened by 3 bases and J by 4 bases, with 10 bases between the two germline ends. Written as DNA, the CDR3 is TGTGCCAGCAGTTTCGGGGTCCGGTACGAGCAGTACTTC. Protein sequence: CASSFGVRYEQYF.

This clonotype was recorded a few times. J is TRBJ2-3 and V is TRBV15; TRBD2 agrees at 9 bases. CDR3 size: 15 residues. The germline V gene encodes CDR1 LNHNV and CDR2 YYDKDF (reference sequence). The V and J ends lost 4 bases and 4 bases, in that order; junction bases with no gene match: 6. The CDR3 is CATSTTGLAADTQYF. The CDR3 region has the DNA TGTGCCACCAGCACTACGGGACTAGCCGCAGATACGCAGTATTTT.

The chain carries TRBV15 and TRBJ1-2; no definite D call. The V end was cut by 1 base, the J end by 6 bases, with 12 bases between. The germline V gene has CDR1 LNHNV and CDR2 YYDKDF (reference sequence). The CDR3 length is 14 residues. For the CDR3, the DNA is TGTGCCACCAGCAGAGTCTTTACGGGCCATGGCTACACCTTC. Translating it yields CATSRVFTGHGYTF.

V and J are TRBV24-1 and TRBJ1-1, with 8 positions matching TRBD1. The CDR3 consists of 18 residues. V was pared by 4 bases and J by 3 bases, with 15 bases of the junction left unmatched. CDR1 is KGHDR and CDR2 is SFDVKD in the germline V gene. CDR3 nucleotides: TGTGCCACCAGTGACGACAGGGGAACTATTCTAGGGCACACTGAAGCTTTCTTT. This encodes CATSDDRGTILGHTEAFF.

This clonotype showed up just a few times. The chain has TRBV3-1 and TRBJ1-2; 10 positions match TRBD1. Looked up from germline, CDR1 is LGHDT and CDR2 is YNNKEL (reference sequence). J was trimmed by 6 bases and V by 4 bases; bases with no gene match: 2. CDR3 length: 13 residues. The CDR3 coding sequence is TGTGCCAGCAGCCGGGGACAGGGGAATGGCTACACCTTC. It yields the protein CASSRGQGNGYTF.

This clonotype was seen a few times. The chain combines TRBV5-1 with TRBJ1-4; no firm D call. The germline gives CDR1 SGHRS, CDR2 YFSETQ. This CDR3 comprises 11 residues. V shed 3 bases and J shed 16 bases, with 13 bases lying between them. CDR3 region: CASSSGRERFF. In nucleotides, the CDR3 is TGCGCCAGCAGCTCTGGACGGGAACGGTTTTTT.

Only a few counts were recorded for this clonotype. Here the CDR3 DNA reads TGTGCCAGCAGTACCGCCCCGGGGGGGATTTACAATGAGCAGTTCTTC. This sequence encodes CASSTAPGGIYNEQFF. The chain couples TRBV6-5 to TRBJ2-1; 8 bases map to TRBD2. CDR3 length: 16 amino acids. Germline CDR1 reads MNHEY; CDR2 reads SVGAGI. With 5 bases clipped from V and 4 bases from J, the junction kept 10 bases outside the gene matches.

This clonotype was recorded a few times. The rearrangement uses TRBV5-1 and TRBJ1-1; the D is unclear. There are 15 residues in the CDR3. With 2 bases removed from V and 6 bases from J, the gap between germline ends came to 17 bases. CDR1 SGHRS and CDR2 YFSETQ come from the germline V gene. DNA of the CDR3: TGCGCCAGCAGCTTCGGACGCAGTTTTTCCTCTGAAGCTTTCTTT. Translated, it gives CASSFGRSFSSEAFF.

This clonotype was observed a few times. The chain combines TRBV21-1 with TRBJ2-3; no check of the table's D call, TRBD2, against the DNA was made. TRBV21-1 is a pseudogene locus. This CDR3 comprises 21 residues. The CDR3 protein is CASSKTSGGAGVRPSTDTQYF. The CDR3, as DNA: TGTGCCAGCAGCAAGACTAGCGGGGGGGCCGGGGTGAGACCAAGCACAGATACGCAGTATTTT.

In this sample, this clonotype turned up many times. An end of the junction differs from the germline gene, which may be a read error. This chain connects TRBV6-1 to TRBJ2-7; TRBD2 matches 7 bases. The germline CDR1 and CDR2 sequences are MNHNS and SASEGT. The CDR3 length is 14 residues. CDR3: CASSEGGGSYEQYF. The CDR3, as DNA: TGTGCCAGCAGCGAAGGCGGGGGCTCCTACGAGCAGTACTTC.

The rearrangement uses TRBV20-1 and TRBJ2-1; D perhaps matches TRBD2 (5 bases). This CDR3 comprises 14 residues. V was cut by 6 bases and J by 0 bases, with 12 bases left in between. CDR1 is DFQATT, CDR2 SNEGSKA, per germline (reference sequence). Written as DNA, the CDR3 is TGCAGTGCGGTCGGGGTTGGCTCCTACAATGAGCAGTTCTTC. The encoded protein is CSAVGVGSYNEQFF.

The rearrangement links TRBV4-1 to TRBJ2-2; no clear D gene. Trimming pared 2 bases from V and 1 base from J, leaving 5 bases between. The CDR3 consists of 14 residues. CDR1 is MGHRA, CDR2 YSYEKL, per germline. CDR3 nucleotides: TGCGCCAGCAGCCAATGGATGAACACCGGGGAGCTGTTTTTT. Protein: CASSQWMNTGELFF.

The chain is built from TRBV7-8 and TRBJ2-7; D is unresolved. CDR1 is SGHVS, CDR2 FQNEAQ, per germline. Trimming stripped 5 bases from V and 4 bases from J, with 9 bases between. The length of the CDR3 is 12 residues. CDR3 region: CASSQTRYEQYV. The CDR3 DNA reads TGTGCCAGCAGCCAGACACGTTACGAGCAGTACGTC.

This clonotype turned up a few times. The rearrangement joins TRBV3-1 to TRBJ1-1; 7 bases match TRBD1. The J segment lost 1 base and the V segment lost 0 bases, leaving 5 bases of the junction unmatched. Germline assignment: CDR1 LGHDT and CDR2 YNNKEL (reference sequence). CDR3 size: 16 residues. This CDR3 reads CASSQDGTDRNTEAFF. The DNA of the CDR3 is TGTGCCAGCAGCCAAGATGGGACAGACCGGAACACTGAAGCTTTCTTT.

The gene calls are TRBV5-6 and TRBJ1-2; no firm D call. The germline gives CDR1 SGHDT, CDR2 YYEEEE. Trimming removed 4 bases at V and 7 bases at J, with 11 bases between. The CDR3 is 12 amino acids. CDR3 protein: CASSIQAGGYTF. The CDR3 bases are TGTGCCAGCAGCATCCAGGCCGGTGGCTACACCTTC.

This clonotype was observed many times. The chain employs TRBV7-6 and TRBJ2-7; D gene uncertain. The CDR3 is made up of 12 amino acids. The germline V and J ends were trimmed by 1 base and 7 bases, with 8 bases remaining between them. Per the germline V gene, CDR1 is SGHVS and CDR2 is FNYEAQ. CDR3: CASSLVHSEQYF. The CDR3 coding sequence is TGTGCCAGCAGCTTAGTACACTCTGAGCAGTACTTC.

This clonotype has only a few counts. V usage is TRBV11-2 and J usage is TRBJ2-3; TRBD1 agrees at 7 bases. CDR1 is SGHAT and CDR2 is FQNNGV in the germline V gene. The V segment lost 6 bases and the J segment 7 bases; nucleotides outside the gene matches: 10. The CDR3 extends over 14 amino acids. The CDR3 sequence is CASRPLTTGYTQYF. CDR3 nucleotides: TGTGCCAGCAGACCTTTAACGACAGGGTATACGCAGTATTTT.

This clonotype was picked up many times. This chain connects TRBV7-2 to TRBJ1-3, with unresolved D. V lost 1 base, J lost 0 bases, and 10 bases lay in between. Germline CDR1 reads SGHTA; CDR2 reads FQGNSA. The CDR3 is made up of 16 amino acids. DNA of the CDR3: TGTGCCAGCAGCTTAGTACCTACGAGCTCTGGAAACACCATATATTTT. Its translation is CASSLVPTSSGNTIYF. Variable domain in full (rest from reference TRBV7-2 and TRBJ1-3): GAGVSQSPSNKVTEKGKDVELRCDPISGHTALYWYRQSLGQGLEFLIYFQGNSAPDKSGLPSDRFSAERTGGSVSTLTIQRTQQEDSAVYLCASSLVPTSSGNTIYFGEGSWLTVV.